This T cell receptor (beta chain) emerged from a study of blood T cell repertoires in COVID-19. Study overall: Both acute and convalescent COVID-19 samples were obtained from the United States, Italy and Spain. T cells, B-cell-depleted T cells, or PBMCs supplied cDNA or gDNA.

Per germline, CDR1 SNHLY and CDR2 FYNNEI. This CDR3 contains 13 residues. V lost 6 bases and J lost 1, with 9 bases in between. As handled by the study authors: The authors estimated nucleated cell counts from reference gene primer amplification. Generated by immunoSEQ multiplex PCR, the TCRdb table keeps only in-frame clones and is missing some. V and J calls and clone size are copied from that table; D and trimming were computed from the DNA. The table shows about 220,000 clones, with 80% to 85% occurring only once. V and J are TRBV2 and TRBJ1-1; D is unclear. This sequence originates from a woman aged 55-70 years with acute or convalescent COVID-19. The sample consisted of peripheral blood. CDR3 sequence (DNA): TGTGCCAGCAGGGCCTTTCAGAACACTGAAGCTTTCTTT. Encoded protein: CASRAFQNTEAFF.